Below, 19 T cell receptor beta chains from the same sample are listed, as sequenced in a study of cytomegalovirus exposure and HLA in healthy donors. The PCR employed 60 Vbeta primers together with 13 Jbeta primers. Only in-frame clones appear in the TCRdb table, and some are missing; sequencing was by immunoSEQ multiplex PCR. The sample has about 190,000 clones; about 81% are singletons. The sequenced material came from PBMCs. The receptor set was obtained from a man younger than 40 in good health and CMV-seropositive.

The rearrangement uses TRBV28 and TRBJ2-1; 7 nucleotides agree with TRBD2. Germline lookup yields CDR1 MDHEN and CDR2 SYDVKM. V lost 8 bases to trimming and J lost 4 bases; unmatched junction nucleotides: 8. This CDR3 region has 14 residues. The CDR3 bases are TGTGCCAGCGGGGGGGAGGGAAATTACAATGAGCAGTTCTTC. This encodes CASGGEGNYNEQFF.

This clone was found once. The genes are TRBV7-9 and TRBJ2-7, with a tentative D call TRBD2 (5 bases). The CDR3 totals 14 residues. Germline values: CDR1 SEHNR, CDR2 FQNEAQ (reference sequence). Deletions cut 0 bases from V and 7 bases from J, with 13 bases between. The CDR3 DNA sequence: TGTGCCAGCAGCTTAGCCCAGGACTTTCGGGAGCAGTACTTC. It encodes CASSLAQDFREQYF.

The chain employs TRBV9 and TRBJ2-2; D gene uncertain. Germline CDR1 and CDR2: SGDLS and YYNGEE. Trimming took off 1 base at V and 0 bases at J, with 10 bases between the two ends. The CDR3 sequence is 16 residues long. CDR3 bases: TGTGCCAGCAGCGTATTTGGCAGTTCGAACACCGGGGAGCTGTTTTTT. It translates to CASSVFGSSNTGELFF.

The J gene is TRBJ1-2, the V gene TRBV7-9; maybe TRBD1 (5 bases). This CDR3 has 12 residues. The V end lost 5 bases, the J end lost 4 bases, and 8 bases lay between the germline ends. In germline, CDR1 is SEHNR, CDR2 FQNEAQ (reference sequence). The CDR3 sequence is CASSRQIYGYTF. In nucleotides, the CDR3 is TGTGCCAGCAGCCGACAGATCTATGGCTACACCTTC.

V gene TRBV5-8 combines with J gene TRBJ1-1; D is unresolved. The V and J ends lost 6 bases and 5 bases respectively, with 14 bases between them. This CDR3 has 13 residues. Per germline, CDR1 SGHTS and CDR2 YDEGEE. The CDR3 region has the DNA TGTGCCAGCACCCGACACCTGGGTACTGAAGCTTTCTTT. Its protein product is CASTRHLGTEAFF.

The V call is TRBV7-2, the J call TRBJ1-3; D gene ambiguous. The V end was cut by 2 bases, the J end by 0 bases, with 8 bases between. The germline gives CDR1 SGHTA, CDR2 FQGNSA. CDR3 size: 15 residues. In nucleotides, the CDR3 is TGTGCCAGCAGCTTAATGGGGAGCTCTGGAAACACCATATATTTT. Translating it yields CASSLMGSSGNTIYF.

This clone turned up a few times. V usage is TRBV7-2 and J usage is TRBJ1-1, with TRBD1 matching over 8 bases. CDR1 is SGHTA, CDR2 FQGNSA, per germline. V trimming: 3 bases; J trimming: 11 bases; junction bases outside the gene matches: 5. The CDR3 is made up of 12 amino acids. CDR3 sequence: CASSFGQGPAFF. The CDR3 coding sequence is TGTGCCAGCAGCTTCGGACAGGGACCGGCTTTCTTT.

The chain joins TRBV19 to TRBJ2-3, with TRBD1 identical over 9 bases. Per the germline V gene, CDR1 is LNHDA and CDR2 is SQIVND (reference sequence). The V segment lost 9 bases and the J segment 3 bases; nucleotides outside the gene matches: 16. The CDR3 consists of 17 residues. Here the CDR3 DNA reads TGTGCCAGCAGTCCCCACCTAGGACAGGGGATGACAGATACGCAGTATTTT. It yields the protein CASSPHLGQGMTDTQYF.

V is TRBV30 and J is TRBJ2-1, with TRBD2 as a possible D gene (7 bases). This CDR3 has 15 residues. Germline V CDR1 and CDR2: GTSNPN, SVGIG (reference sequence). Trimming left V 0 bases short and J 8 bases short, with 17 bases between. The CDR3 sequence is CAWSVPGGQFHEQFF. The CDR3 nucleotides are TGTGCCTGGAGTGTACCCGGGGGGCAATTCCATGAGCAGTTCTTC.

The gene calls are TRBV7-9 and TRBJ1-4; 7 bases match TRBD1. V dropped 5 bases and J dropped 11; count of bases not matched to a gene: 11. Germline V gives CDR1 SEHNR, CDR2 FQNEAQ (reference sequence). The CDR3 covers 14 residues. The CDR3 is CASSLGQAKLKLFF. CDR3 coding DNA: TGTGCCAGCAGCCTCGGACAGGCGAAACTGAAACTGTTTTTT. The full variable domain, completed using reference TRBV7-9 and TRBJ1-4, is DTGVSQNPRHKITKRGQNVTFRCDPISEHNRLYWYRQTLGQGPEFLTYFQNEAQLEKSRLLSDRFSAERPKGSFSTLEIQRTEQGDSAMYLCASSLGQAKLKLFFGSGTQLSVL.

This clone occurred a few times. The chain uses TRBV27 and TRBJ2-1; 9 bases are shared with TRBD1. The CDR3 covers 15 residues. With V trimmed by 6 bases and J by 7 bases, 10 bases remained unmatched. Germline-derived CDR1 and CDR2 are MNHEY and SMNVEV (reference sequence). The CDR3 sequence is CASSYDRGKENEQFF. The CDR3, as DNA: TGTGCCAGCAGCTACGACAGGGGGAAAGAAAATGAGCAGTTCTTC.

The chain is built from TRBV30 and TRBJ2-1; the match to TRBD2 covers 8 bases. Germline CDR1 GTSNPN, CDR2 SVGIG (reference sequence). This CDR3 has 14 residues. Trimming took 3 bases from V and 4 from J; bases not matched to a gene: 5. CDR3 residues: CAWSVKRGYNEQFF. The CDR3 DNA reads as TGTGCCTGGAGCGTTAAGCGGGGGTACAATGAGCAGTTCTTC.

The V call is TRBV2, the J call TRBJ2-7; the match to TRBD1 covers 7 bases. The V gene's germline CDR1 is SNHLY and CDR2 FYNNEI. The CDR3 runs to 14 residues. The V gene end was trimmed by 0 bases and the J gene end by 2 bases; junction bases not matched to a gene: 1. The chain's CDR3 is CASSEATGAYEQYF. Written as DNA, the CDR3 is TGTGCCAGCAGTGAAGCAACAGGGGCCTACGAGCAGTACTTC.

This chain connects TRBV15 to TRBJ2-2, with D tentatively TRBD2 (6 bases). Trimming stripped 9 bases from V and 5 bases from J, with 16 bases between. Germline assignment: CDR1 LNHNV and CDR2 YYDKDF (reference sequence). CDR3 size: 14 residues. The CDR3 spells CATERGTRTGELFF. In nucleotides, the CDR3 is TGTGCCACGGAACGGGGGACGAGGACCGGGGAGCTGTTTTTT.

This clone has only one observation. The rearrangement uses TRBV27 and TRBJ1-2; TRBD1 matches 12 bases. The germline CDR1 and CDR2 sequences are MNHEY and SMNVEV (reference sequence). The CDR3 is 16 residues long. Trimming cost V 5 bases and J 4 bases; bases outside gene matches: 8. The CDR3 DNA sequence: TGTGCCAGCAGTACCCCCGGGACAGGGGGCCCCTATGGCTACACCTTC. Protein product: CASSTPGTGGPYGYTF.

The CDR3 DNA reads TGCAGCGTTGCATTCTTCCGGGTGGATGGCTATGGCTACACCTTC. Its protein product is CSVAFFRVDGYGYTF. The chain employs TRBV29-1 and TRBJ1-2; no firm D call. Trimming removed 4 bases from V and 4 bases from J, with 19 bases in between. Germline-derived CDR1 and CDR2 are SQVTM and ANQGSEA. The CDR3 sequence is 15 residues long.

This clone has only one observation. The rearrangement joins TRBV7-2 to TRBJ2-3, with TRBD2 matching over 12 bases. This CDR3 has 18 amino acids. V trimming: 1 base; J trimming: 1 base; junction bases outside the gene matches: 6. Germline V gene lookup returns CDR1 SGHTA and CDR2 FQGNSA. CDR3 sequence reads: CASSLGPSGGGGTDTQYF. CDR3 coding DNA: TGTGCCAGCAGCTTAGGTCCTAGCGGGGGGGGAGGCACAGATACGCAGTATTTT.

The chain recombines TRBV7-9 with TRBJ1-1; TRBD1 matches at 9 bases. V shed 6 bases, J shed 6 bases, and the junction held 20 bases outside the gene matches. The CDR3 consists of 18 residues. Germline V gene sequence: CDR1 SEHNR, CDR2 FQNEAQ (reference sequence). In nucleotides, the CDR3 is TGTGCCAGCAGTGGTCCAGGGACAGGGATTAGGAACTACCCTGAAGCTTTCTTT. It codes for CASSGPGTGIRNYPEAFF.

The CDR3 sequence: CASTISGYNEQFF. In DNA form, the CDR3 reads TGTGCCAGCACCATTAGCGGATACAATGAGCAGTTCTTC. The chain joins TRBV7-2 to TRBJ2-1; TRBD2 might be the D (6 bases). Germline V CDR1 and CDR2: SGHTA, FQGNSA. V was pared by 7 bases and J by 4 bases, with 11 bases between. The CDR3 consists of 13 residues. The full variable domain, in which reference TRBV7-2 and TRBJ2-1 provide the parts outside the CDR3, is GAGVSQSPSNKVTEKGKDVELRCDPISGHTALYWYRQSLGQGLEFLIYFQGNSAPDKSGLPSDRFSAERTGGSVSTLTIQRTQQEDSAVYLCASTISGYNEQFFGPGTRLTVL.